Given below is one TCR beta chain in context. The antigen remains undetermined. The sample belongs to a study of T-cell memory formation after mild COVID-19. This CDR3 has 12 amino acids. V lost 2 bases to trimming and J lost 6 bases, with 5 bases between them. Germline CDR1 and CDR2: DFQATT and SNEGSKA (reference sequence). General study findings and limits: Unconfirmed was the SARS-CoV-2 specificity of second-wave clones that peaked on day 37. Researchers found some responding clones in pre-infection memory, a sign that cross-reactive memory joined. Clones contracting day 15 to 85 were balanced CD4/CD8; later expanders leaned CD4+. Clones that contracted clustered mainly in CM and EM if CD4+ and in EMRA if CD8+.

TCRdb reanalysed the 5' RACE reads using MiXCR and keeps one entry per CDR3 protein. The sample lists approximately 290,000 distinct CDR3 sequences, roughly a fifth occurring once. This sequence was found in a man aged 18 to 30 who had mild COVID-19 (a few samples of this study predate the infection). Cell type and time point are not known. This rearrangement joins TRBV20-1 to TRBJ1-6; no clear D. The sequenced material came from PBMCs or a T cell subset sorted from them (not recorded which). For the CDR3, the DNA is TGCAGTGCTAGATCTGTTAATTCACCCCTCCACTTT. It yields the protein CSARSVNSPLHF.